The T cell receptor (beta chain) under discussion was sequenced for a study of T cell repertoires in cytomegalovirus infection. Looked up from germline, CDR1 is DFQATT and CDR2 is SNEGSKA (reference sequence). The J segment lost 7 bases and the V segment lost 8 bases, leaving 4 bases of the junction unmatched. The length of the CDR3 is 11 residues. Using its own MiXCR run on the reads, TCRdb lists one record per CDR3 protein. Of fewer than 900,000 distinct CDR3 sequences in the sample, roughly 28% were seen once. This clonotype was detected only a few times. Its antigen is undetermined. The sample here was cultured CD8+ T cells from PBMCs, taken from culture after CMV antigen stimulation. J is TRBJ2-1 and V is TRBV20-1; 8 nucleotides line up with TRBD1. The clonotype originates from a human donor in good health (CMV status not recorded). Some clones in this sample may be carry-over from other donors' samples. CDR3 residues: CSPRQGNEQFF. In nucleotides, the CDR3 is TGCAGTCCAAGACAGGGGAATGAGCAGTTCTTC.